This TCR beta chain stems from a study of cytomegalovirus exposure and HLA in healthy donors. Findings and caveats of the study: According to a subsequent analysis, TCR clusters identified in the first cohort showed a tendency to co-occur across the approximately 120 validation repertoires. Investigators reported 164 TCR beta chains as tied to cytomegalovirus. The dataset shows that most TCR sequences were rare, while some public TCRs occurred in many donors.

The CDR3 is 15 amino acids. The V and J ends lost 4 bases and 2 bases respectively, with 12 bases between them. Germline V gene lookup returns CDR1 SGHTA and CDR2 FQGNSA. As to this clone: No antigen is known for it.

Sequencing used immunoSEQ multiplex PCR; TCRdb keeps in-frame clones, though not all of them. The table records 90,000 to 150,000 clones, about 85% of them present only once. The donors were members of the validation cohort comprising over 90 subjects, separate from the roughly 600-subject first cohort. The sample taken for sequencing was PBMCs. This chain links TRBV7-2 with TRBJ2-1; TRBD1 might be the D (6 bases). The TCR originated in a young man in good health and CMV-seropositive. As DNA, the CDR3 is TGTGCCAGCAGCTACCAACAGGGAACCTACAATGAGCAGTTCTTC. Translating it yields CASSYQQGTYNEQFF.